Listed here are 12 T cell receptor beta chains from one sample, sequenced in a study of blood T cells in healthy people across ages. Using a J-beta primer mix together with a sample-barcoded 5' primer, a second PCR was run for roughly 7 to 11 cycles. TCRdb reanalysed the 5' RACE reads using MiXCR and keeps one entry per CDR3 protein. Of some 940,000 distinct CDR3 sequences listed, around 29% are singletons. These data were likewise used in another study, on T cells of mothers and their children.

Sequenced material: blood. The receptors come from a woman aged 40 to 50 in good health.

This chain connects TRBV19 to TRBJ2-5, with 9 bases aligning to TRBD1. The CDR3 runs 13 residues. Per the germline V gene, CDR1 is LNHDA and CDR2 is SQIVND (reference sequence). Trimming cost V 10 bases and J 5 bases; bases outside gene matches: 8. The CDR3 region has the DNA TGTGCCACTGGGACAGGGAGGACCGAGACCCAGTACTTC. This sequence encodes CATGTGRTETQYF.

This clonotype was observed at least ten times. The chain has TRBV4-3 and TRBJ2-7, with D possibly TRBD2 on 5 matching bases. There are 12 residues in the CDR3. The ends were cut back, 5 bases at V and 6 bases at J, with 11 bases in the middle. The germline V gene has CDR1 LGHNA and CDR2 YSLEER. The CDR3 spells CASSSPRGEQYF. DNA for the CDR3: TGCGCCAGCAGCTCCCCCCGGGGCGAGCAGTACTTC.

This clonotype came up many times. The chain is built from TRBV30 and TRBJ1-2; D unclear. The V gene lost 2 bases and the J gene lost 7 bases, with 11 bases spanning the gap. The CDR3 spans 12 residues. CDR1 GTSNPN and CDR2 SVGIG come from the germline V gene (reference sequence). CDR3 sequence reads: CAWSWATAGYTF. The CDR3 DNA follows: TGTGCCTGGAGTTGGGCAACGGCTGGCTACACCTTC.

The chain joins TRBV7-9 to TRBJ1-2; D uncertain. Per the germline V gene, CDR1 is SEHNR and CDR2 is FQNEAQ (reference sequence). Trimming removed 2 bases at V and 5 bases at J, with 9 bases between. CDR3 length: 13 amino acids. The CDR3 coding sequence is TGTGCCAGCAGCTTAAATCCCCCGTATGGCTACACCTTC. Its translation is CASSLNPPYGYTF. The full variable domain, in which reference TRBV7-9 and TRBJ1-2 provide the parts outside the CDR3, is DTGVSQNPRHKITKRGQNVTFRCDPISEHNRLYWYRQTLGQGPEFLTYFQNEAQLEKSRLLSDRFSAERPKGSFSTLEIQRTEQGDSAMYLCASSLNPPYGYTFGSGTRLTVV.

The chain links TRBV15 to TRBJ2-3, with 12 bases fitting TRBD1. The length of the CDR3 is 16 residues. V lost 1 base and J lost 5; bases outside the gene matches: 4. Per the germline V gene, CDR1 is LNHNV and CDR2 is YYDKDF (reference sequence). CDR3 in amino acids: CATSRGGTGGKDTQYF. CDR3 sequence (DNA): TGTGCCACCAGCAGAGGGGGGACAGGGGGCAAAGATACGCAGTATTTT.

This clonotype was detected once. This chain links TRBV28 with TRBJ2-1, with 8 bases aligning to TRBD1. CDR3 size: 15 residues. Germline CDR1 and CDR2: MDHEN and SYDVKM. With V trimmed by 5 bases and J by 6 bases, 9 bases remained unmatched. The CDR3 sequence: CASSTWTGRFNEQFF. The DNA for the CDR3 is TGTGCCAGCAGTACCTGGACAGGGCGTTTCAATGAGCAGTTCTTC.

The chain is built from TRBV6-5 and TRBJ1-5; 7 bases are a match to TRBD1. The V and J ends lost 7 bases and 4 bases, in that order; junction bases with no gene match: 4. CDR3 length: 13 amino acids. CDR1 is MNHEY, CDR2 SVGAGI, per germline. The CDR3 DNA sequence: TGTGCCAGCAAAACAGGGGAAAATCAGCCCCAGCATTTT. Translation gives CASKTGENQPQHF.

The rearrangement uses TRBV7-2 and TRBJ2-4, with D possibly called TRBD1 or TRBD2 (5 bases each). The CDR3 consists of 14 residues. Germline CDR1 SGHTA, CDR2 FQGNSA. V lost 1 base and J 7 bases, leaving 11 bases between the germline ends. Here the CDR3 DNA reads TGTGCCAGCAGCTTAGGGTGGGGCGGGAACATTCAGTACTTC. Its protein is CASSLGWGGNIQYF.

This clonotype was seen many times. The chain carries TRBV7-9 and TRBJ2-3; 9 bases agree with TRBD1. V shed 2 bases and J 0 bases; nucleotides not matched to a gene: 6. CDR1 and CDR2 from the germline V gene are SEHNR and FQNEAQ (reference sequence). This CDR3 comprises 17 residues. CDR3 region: CASSLRDREVSTDTQYF. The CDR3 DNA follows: TGTGCCAGCAGCTTACGGGACAGGGAAGTCAGCACAGATACGCAGTATTTT.

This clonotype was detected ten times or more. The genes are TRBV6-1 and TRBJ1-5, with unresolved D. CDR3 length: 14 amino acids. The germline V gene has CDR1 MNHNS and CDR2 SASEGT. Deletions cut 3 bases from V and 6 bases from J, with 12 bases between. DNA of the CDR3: TGTGCCAGCAGTGAGGGAGAGGTGAGTCAGCCCCAGCATTTT. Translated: CASSEGEVSQPQHF.

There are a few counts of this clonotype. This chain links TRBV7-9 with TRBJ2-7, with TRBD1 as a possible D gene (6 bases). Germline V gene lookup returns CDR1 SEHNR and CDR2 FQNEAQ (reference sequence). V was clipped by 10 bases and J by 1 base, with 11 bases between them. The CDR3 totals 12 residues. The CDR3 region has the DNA TGTGCCATTCAAGGACAGTCCTACGAGCAGTACTTC. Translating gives CAIQGQSYEQYF.

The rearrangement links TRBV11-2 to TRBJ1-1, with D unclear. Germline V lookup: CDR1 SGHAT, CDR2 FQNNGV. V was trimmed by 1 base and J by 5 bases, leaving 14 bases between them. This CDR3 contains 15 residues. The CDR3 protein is CASSLGAEKPTEAFF. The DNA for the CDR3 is TGTGCCAGCAGCTTAGGGGCCGAGAAGCCGACTGAAGCTTTCTTT.